This entry lists 5 T cell receptor beta chains sequenced from one sample in a study of blood T cell repertoires in COVID-19. The method was immunoSEQ multiplex PCR; TCRdb's version includes in-frame clones alone and lacks a portion of them. The table shows around 280,000 clones, with 70% to 90% occurring only once. Sequencing input: PBMCs or T cells enriched from blood (not recorded which). Receptors originate from a middle-aged woman who had recovered from COVID-19.

This clone appeared once. This chain connects TRBV28 to TRBJ1-1; D gene ambiguous. Germline assignment: CDR1 MDHEN and CDR2 SYDVKM. Trimming cost V 1 base and J 10 bases, with 19 bases left between them. CDR3 size: 15 residues. The CDR3, as DNA: TGTGCCAGCAGTTTATTGGTTCGATTCGGGGAAGGAGCTTTCTTT. Its protein is CASSLLVRFGEGAFF.

This chain connects TRBV7-9 to TRBJ1-2; D call uncertain. CDR1 is SEHNR, CDR2 FQNEAQ, per germline (reference sequence). This CDR3 spans 13 amino acids. The V and J ends lost 3 bases and 6 bases respectively, with 11 bases between them. As DNA, the CDR3 is TGTGCCAGCAGCTTTGCCCTCGGGGATGGCTACACCTTC. It yields the protein CASSFALGDGYTF.

This chain connects TRBV5-8 to TRBJ2-1; 10 nucleotides match TRBD2. Trimming took 3 bases from V and 10 from J; bases not matched to a gene: 10. This CDR3 comprises 15 residues. CDR1 SGHTS and CDR2 YDEGEE come from the germline V gene. The CDR3 here is CASSSLAGPQGEQFF. CDR3 bases: TGTGCCAGCAGCTCACTAGCGGGACCCCAAGGGGAGCAGTTCTTC.

In this sample, this clone turned up many times. This chain connects TRBV4-1 to TRBJ2-1, with D tentatively TRBD2 (6 bases). The CDR3 has 15 residues. Germline lookup yields CDR1 MGHRA and CDR2 YSYEKL. With 4 bases removed from V and 5 bases from J, the gap between germline ends came to 15 bases. The CDR3 DNA reads TGCGCCAGCAGCCTACTAGCTCTAGGGGACAATGAGCAGTTCTTC. Encoded protein: CASSLLALGDNEQFF.

The chain is built from TRBV4-3 and TRBJ2-3, with 7 positions matching TRBD1. There are 16 residues in the CDR3. The junction had 5 bases not matched to a gene; V was cut back by 1 base and J by 1 base. Germline V gene sequence: CDR1 LGHNA, CDR2 YSLEER. CDR3: CASSQGYRGGTDTQYF. CDR3 bases: TGCGCCAGCAGCCAAGGGTACAGGGGAGGCACAGATACGCAGTATTTT.